These 20 T cell receptor beta chains came from one sample sequenced in a study of shared clonotypes between healthy human individuals (dated by TCRdb to 2019 to 2021). Libraries were constructed by the immunoSEQ multiplex PCR assay. TCRdb obtained this table from immuneACCESS and retained in-frame rearrangements with V and J assigned. These tables miss some clones; where compared with another copy, unresolved V genes account for less than half of the shortfall, and the remainder is unexplained. The sample table lists about 640,000 clones, about two thirds of them with a count of one. In total, the top ten clones hold roughly 1.8% of the sample. Sequenced material: memory CD4+ T cells sorted from blood. The sample's cell subset or site label, decoded: CD45RA-negative fraction. These receptor sequences come from a woman under 40 in good health.

This clone appeared a single time. The V and J genes are TRBV4-2 and TRBJ2-3; TRBD2 matches at 9 bases. Germline CDR1 is LGHNA and CDR2 is YNFKEQ. The CDR3 loop spans 19 amino acids. The ends lost 1 base at V and 0 bases at J; junction bases unmatched: 11. CDR3 coding DNA: TGTGCCAGCAGCCAAGGACTTTCGACTAGCGGAAGAAGCACAGATACGCAGTATTTT. It is translated as CASSQGLSTSGRSTDTQYF.

J is TRBJ2-7 and V is TRBV10-3; TRBD2 is a possible D gene (5 bases). The CDR3 is made up of 12 amino acids. V was trimmed by 4 bases and J by 3 bases, leaving 7 bases between them. Germline-derived CDR1 and CDR2 are ENHRY and SYGVKD. The CDR3 DNA sequence: TGTGCCATCAGTGGGGAGAACTACGAGCAGTACTTC. Its translation: CAISGENYEQYF.

This clone came up a few times. This sequence joins TRBV4-1 and TRBJ2-7, with D perhaps matching TRBD1 (5 bases). V shed 0 bases and J shed 0 bases, with 15 bases lying between them. This CDR3 contains 17 residues. CDR1 MGHRA and CDR2 YSYEKL come from the germline V gene. The CDR3 here is CASSQDTQGGSSYEQYF. The CDR3 bases are TGCGCCAGCAGCCAAGATACCCAGGGCGGCAGCTCCTACGAGCAGTACTTC.

This clone was found once. The chain recombines TRBV6-5 with TRBJ1-3, with 8 bases aligning to TRBD1. The CDR3 covers 14 residues. Germline V gene lookup returns CDR1 MNHEY and CDR2 SVGAGI. With V trimmed by 5 bases and J by 5 bases, 5 bases remained unmatched. The CDR3 spells CASSRTGYRNTIYF. The CDR3 bases are TGTGCCAGCAGTCGGACAGGGTATCGAAACACCATATATTTT.

This chain joins TRBV18 and TRBJ1-1; D remains ambiguous. Trimming took off 3 bases at V and 5 bases at J, with 10 bases between the two ends. The CDR3 sequence is 13 residues long. Germline CDR1 and CDR2: KGHSH and LQKENI. Here the CDR3 reads CASSPTAITEAFF. In nucleotides, the CDR3 is TGTGCCAGCTCACCCACAGCAATTACTGAAGCTTTCTTT.

This clone was observed a single time. The J gene is TRBJ2-5, the V gene TRBV4-1, with D maybe TRBD2 (6 bases). Germline V gene lookup returns CDR1 MGHRA and CDR2 YSYEKL. V gave up 1 base and J gave up 5 bases, with 17 bases separating them. The CDR3 extends over 16 amino acids. The CDR3 DNA sequence: TGCGCCAGCAGCCAAGGACCAGGAGCGGGCGGCGAGACCCAGTACTTC. It yields the protein CASSQGPGAGGETQYF.

This sequence joins TRBV2 and TRBJ1-2; tentatively, D is TRBD1 (5 bases). The germline V and J ends were trimmed by 5 bases and 0 bases, with 16 bases remaining between them. CDR1 is SNHLY, CDR2 FYNNEI, per germline. This CDR3 region has 16 residues. The CDR3 spells CASSTTPGLSNYGYTF. CDR3 sequence (DNA): TGTGCCAGCAGTACAACCCCGGGACTTTCTAACTATGGCTACACCTTC. Full variable domain (outside the CDR3, taken from reference TRBV2 and TRBJ1-2): EPEVTQTPSHQVTQMGQEVILRCVPISNHLYFYWYRQILGQKVEFLVSFYNNEISEKSEIFDDQFSVERPDGSNFTLKIRSTKLEDSAMYFCASSTTPGLSNYGYTFGSGTRLTVV.

The rearrangement links TRBV29-1 to TRBJ2-5, with 10 bases that match TRBD2. CDR1 SQVTM and CDR2 ANQGSEA come from the germline V gene. CDR3 length: 12 amino acids. The V and J ends lost 4 bases and 12 bases, in that order; junction bases with no gene match: 8. In DNA, the CDR3 is TGCAGCGTTGGCGCTAGCGGGAGAGTGGAGTACTTC. As protein: CSVGASGRVEYF.

The chain employs TRBV5-1 and TRBJ2-7; no firm D call. Trimming shortened V by 1 base and J by 2 bases, and 13 bases separated the two germline ends. The CDR3 loop spans 15 amino acids. Looked up from germline, CDR1 is SGHRS and CDR2 is YFSETQ. CDR3 protein: CASSLSLTEAYEQYF. The CDR3, as DNA: TGCGCCAGCAGCTTGTCACTTACCGAGGCCTACGAGCAGTACTTC.

The chain links TRBV25-1 to TRBJ1-2, with a weak D call TRBD1 (5 bases). The CDR3 length is 15 residues. V was clipped by 4 bases and J by 4 bases, with 16 bases between them. The V gene's germline CDR1 is MGHDK and CDR2 SYGVNS. CDR3 nucleotide sequence: TGTGCCAGCAGTGTGGGGCAGGGCCAAGCCTATGGCTACACCTTC. It encodes CASSVGQGQAYGYTF.

The gene calls are TRBV28 and TRBJ1-1, with D perhaps matching TRBD1 (6 bases). This CDR3 contains 16 residues. V was shortened by 1 base and J by 5 bases, with 17 bases between the two germline ends. In germline, CDR1 is MDHEN, CDR2 SYDVKM. Written as DNA, the CDR3 is TGTGCCAGCAGTTTATTTGACAGGCTAGGAGGGACTGAAGCTTTCTTT. Protein sequence: CASSLFDRLGGTEAFF.

The chain is built from TRBV28 and TRBJ2-3, with D uncertain. V was shortened by 3 bases and J by 2 bases, with 9 bases between the two germline ends. CDR1 and CDR2 (germline): MDHEN, SYDVKM. CDR3 length: 14 amino acids. CDR3 sequence: CASSLSPNTDTQYF. The CDR3 DNA reads as TGTGCCAGCAGTTTGAGTCCCAACACAGATACGCAGTATTTT.

This clone occurred a few times. The chain joins TRBV2 to TRBJ2-5; TRBD2 matches at 7 bases. CDR1 SNHLY and CDR2 FYNNEI come from the germline V gene. This CDR3 has 15 residues. The trim removed 2 bases at V and 5 bases at J, leaving 8 bases unmatched. As DNA, the CDR3 is TGTGCCAGCAGTGAACGGGGGGAGCTAGCGGAGACCCAGTACTTC. Protein sequence: CASSERGELAETQYF.

The genes are TRBV7-6 and TRBJ2-3, with 9 bases identical to TRBD2. CDR1 and CDR2 from the germline V gene are SGHVS and FNYEAQ. J lost 1 base, V lost 6 bases, and 8 bases had no gene match. The CDR3 has 16 amino acids. In DNA, the CDR3 is TGTGCCAGCAGTCCGACTAGCGGAGCACGCACAGATACGCAGTATTTT. Translation gives CASSPTSGARTDTQYF.

The CDR3 protein is CASSYGRAREQYF. The DNA of the CDR3 is TGTGCCAGCAGTTACGGGAGAGCACGGGAGCAGTACTTC. The chain employs TRBV6-5 and TRBJ2-7, with D tentatively TRBD2 (5 bases). The germline CDR1 and CDR2 sequences are MNHEY and SVGAGI. The CDR3 extends over 13 amino acids. V was clipped by 2 bases and J by 7 bases, with 12 bases between them.

The genes are TRBV2 and TRBJ1-4; 8 nucleotides align to TRBD1. V was pared by 7 bases and J by 4 bases, with 2 bases of the junction left unmatched. Germline loops: CDR1 SNHLY, CDR2 FYNNEI. The CDR3 consists of 13 residues. CDR3 nucleotide sequence: TGTGCCAGCACAGGGGGCTATAATGAAAAACTGTTTTTT. It codes for CASTGGYNEKLFF.

J is TRBJ2-2 and V is TRBV27; 8 positions match TRBD2. Per germline, CDR1 MNHEY and CDR2 SMNVEV (reference sequence). The length of the CDR3 is 16 residues. The trim removed 4 bases at V and 6 bases at J, leaving 10 bases unmatched. CDR3 coding DNA: TGTGCCAGCAGTTCTATAGCGGGACCCCCGCCCGGGGAGCTGTTTTTT. Residues: CASSSIAGPPPGELFF.

The V call is TRBV2, the J call TRBJ1-6; no firm D call. Germline CDR1 is SNHLY and CDR2 is FYNNEI. The CDR3 consists of 13 residues. Between the trimmed V and J ends, which lost 3 bases and 10 bases, there was a span of 10 bases. The CDR3: CASSDRSGSPLHF. The CDR3 nucleotides read TGTGCCAGCAGTGACAGGAGTGGATCACCCCTCCACTTT.

This clone was seen just once. The CDR3 loop reads CASSLVFRATTEAFF. CDR3 coding DNA: TGTGCCAGCAGCTTAGTTTTCAGGGCAACAACTGAAGCTTTCTTT. The rearrangement links TRBV7-2 to TRBJ1-1, with D perhaps TRBD1 (5 bases). Germline V gives CDR1 SGHTA, CDR2 FQGNSA. V lost 1 base to trimming and J lost 5 bases, with 14 bases between them. The CDR3 totals 15 residues.

This clone has a handful of counts. The DNA for the CDR3 is TGTGCCAGCAGTTTAACCACTAGCGGGTGGTCCTACAATGAGCAGTTCTTC. This translates into CASSLTTSGWSYNEQFF. V gene TRBV27 combines with J gene TRBJ2-1, with TRBD2 matching over 9 bases. The CDR3 consists of 17 residues. J was trimmed by 1 base and V by 2 bases; bases with no gene match: 6. The V gene's germline CDR1 is MNHEY and CDR2 SMNVEV (reference sequence).